The T cell receptor beta chain under discussion was sequenced for a study of cytomegalovirus exposure and HLA in healthy donors. This CDR3 comprises 14 residues. V lost 5 bases, J lost 5 bases, and 6 bases stayed unmatched. The germline gives CDR1 SEHNR, CDR2 FQNEAQ (reference sequence). Comments on this clone: The antigen is unknown.

Overall study findings and caveats: In a later analysis, TCR beta V- and J-gene trimming was associated with a missense DCLRE1C variant. The study designated 150 or so TCR beta chains cytomegalovirus-associated.

PCR used 60 Vbeta primers and 13 Jbeta primers. Repertoires were generated with immunoSEQ multiplex PCR, while TCRdb's copy carries only in-frame clones and drops some. This sample's clone table lists around 100,000 clones. The source of this sequence is a man aged 35 to 55 in good health and CMV-seropositive. This sequence joins TRBV7-9 and TRBJ1-5; 7 positions agree with TRBD1. The specimen was PBMCs. The CDR3 nucleotides read TGTGCCAGCAGCCTAGACAGGGCGGATCAGCCCCAGCATTTT. It translates to CASSLDRADQPQHF.